The present T cell receptor (beta chain) was sequenced within a study of human T cells and chemical hapten exposure (dated by TCRdb to the early 2020s). In terms of the full investigation: For sensitization, 2% DPC in acetone was applied to a 2 cm by 2 cm area of upper inner arm skin. Weekly therapeutic DPC doses were additionally applied to the scalp of patients throughout the approximately 24-week study period. Patch tests used Finn chambers with 0.01% DPC on the upper back, scored after 6 days by International Contact Dermatitis Research Group standards. Alopecia areata with under or over 50% scalp involvement, alopecia totalis and alopecia universalis were represented in the patient cohort, which was mostly female. Libraries were pooled for sequencing, and per-sample TCR yields varied mainly because of small differences in library volumes within the pool. Peripheral blood TCR repertoire changes were tracked in vivo in alopecia patients during primary and secondary sensitization to the hapten diphenylcyclopropenone (DPC). Patient blood was sampled pre-sensitization (week 0) and at 2, 6 and about 24 weeks after DPC sensitization. Around 30 alopecia patients provided blood for TCR sequencing at one to four time points (pre-sensitization, 2, 6 and 24 weeks). Points the paper makes about the study in general: Significantly more large CDR3 similarity clusters were formed by expanded TCRs than by pre-sensitization or healthy control sets, consistent with antigen-driven responses. Because all patients had alopecia, a presumed autoimmune disease, the immune response of the patients might differ from that of healthy individuals. The number of TCRs above 1 in 1000 frequency did not change with DPC sensitization; there was no evidence of global repertoire structure alterations. Repeated subsampling changed both the strength of the expansion versus patch-test correlation and the threshold at which the correlation became significant. The number of PT1 expanded TCRs positively correlated with patch test score, significant at thresholds 8, 16 and 32 but not 4.

The time point label, read with the paper, signifies: patch test 1, 2 weeks after DPC sensitization. Read against the paper, the sample's treatment or condition label means: therapeutic diphenylcyclopropenone sensitization with weekly scalp DPC. At each patch-test visit, blood was drawn before the patch test was applied. Patients were considered eligible if aged 18 to 70, diagnosed with alopecia and deemed suitable for DPC therapy, and patients were excluded if pregnant. Unfractionated whole blood was collected in Tempus Blood RNA tubes, and total RNA was extracted from that blood. Sequences SQVTM (CDR1) and ANQGSEA (CDR2) are obtained from the germline V gene. The CDR3, from cysteine to phenylalanine, totals 13 residues. The entry retains the CDR3 DNA only, 39 bases that are in frame from base 1. The germline ends are 15 bases apart after V is trimmed by 6 bases and J by 5 bases. As concerns this clonotype: It lacks a known antigen. Base qualities are not at hand, and no much larger clone is one base apart.

Receptor amplification or capture employed RACE. The run used a NextSeq 500. During library preparation, unique molecular identifiers were attached to individual cDNA molecules so that TCRs could be counted quantitatively and reproducibly. Each blood RNA sample was used to sequence both TCR alpha and TCR beta chains. Concerning the study's data processing: A median of about 87,000 TCRs per sample was observed, with a range of about 23,224 to 690,600. V, J and CDR3 annotation of the TCR reads was performed with the Decombinator software suite. To make PS versus PT1 abundance plots, every sample was subsampled to the same number of TCRs (28,000). Expanded TCRs were defined as absent before sensitization and observed at least eight times at the 2-week time point. TCRdb applied fastp at Q25 and MiXCR to the public reads, then kept only in-frame beta chains. Entries that share a CDR3 protein sequence are merged under the most common genes and DNA. The V and J calls and clone size come from TCRdb's table, not from the authors' own analysis. This sample comprises 180,000 or so distinct CDR3 sequences, about 15% of them detected only once. The ten largest clones add up to approximately 1.5% of the sample.

The chain was built from TRBV29-1 and TRBJ2-3; TRBD1 is a possible D gene, resting on 6 matching bases. The sequencing used whole blood, collected in connection with sensitization to the hapten diphenylcyclopropenone (DPC). This TCR was sampled from a woman in her 30s with alopecia areata. Some clones in this sample may be carry-over from other donors' samples. The CDR3 is CSVQRDTQDTQYF. DNA sequence: TGCAGCGTCCAACGGGACACACAAGATACGCAGTATTTT.